These 31 T cell receptor beta chains originate from one sample sequenced in a study of blood T cell repertoires in COVID-19. The table came from immunoSEQ multiplex PCR; TCRdb's copy has only in-frame clones and leaves some out. This sample has about 24,000 clones, with around 86% found just once. The sequenced sample consisted of peripheral blood. The receptors were gathered from a human donor with active COVID-19. The donor label of this sample is uncertain.

The chain couples TRBV10-1 to TRBJ2-1; 12 nucleotides agree with TRBD2. Germline CDR1 and CDR2: WNHNN and SYGVQD (reference sequence). V shed 8 bases and J 0 bases; nucleotides not matched to a gene: 11. The CDR3 consists of 18 residues. CDR3 protein: CASSLTSGSSRSYNEQFF. The DNA for the CDR3 is TGCGCCAGCTCCCTGACTAGCGGGAGCTCCCGCTCCTACAATGAGCAGTTCTTC.

This chain links TRBV6-6 with TRBJ2-5; no clear D gene. Germline V gene data show CDR1 as MNHNY and CDR2 as SVGAGI (reference sequence). The V end was cut by 4 bases, the J end by 2 bases, with 2 bases between. This CDR3 comprises 11 residues. The DNA of the CDR3 is TGTGCCAGCAGTTCACAAGAGACCCAGTACTTC. Amino acid sequence: CASSSQETQYF.

This rearrangement joins TRBV11-2 to TRBJ2-1; D is perhaps TRBD1 (5 bases). The V end was cut by 1 base, the J end by 5 bases, with 6 bases between. This CDR3 is built from 13 residues. Germline CDR1 SGHAT, CDR2 FQNNGV. CDR3: CASSLGRDNEQFF. CDR3 bases: TGTGCCAGCAGCTTAGGCAGGGACAATGAGCAGTTCTTC.

V and J are TRBV14 and TRBJ2-7; 8 bases are shared with TRBD2. The V gene's germline CDR1 is SGHDN and CDR2 FVKESK. CDR3 length: 14 residues. Unmatched junction bases numbered 5, after V lost 1 base and J lost 6 bases. CDR3: CASSQAGGEVEQYF. DNA of the CDR3: TGTGCCAGCAGCCAAGCGGGGGGGGAGGTCGAGCAGTACTTC.

The chain carries TRBV29-1 and TRBJ2-3; possible D gene TRBD2, 6 bases. This CDR3 comprises 15 residues. The V end was cut by 3 bases, the J end by 0 bases, with 13 bases between. Germline assignment: CDR1 SQVTM and CDR2 ANQGSEA. The CDR3 sequence is CSVDTSGGSTDTQYF. For the CDR3, the DNA is TGCAGCGTTGATACATCCGGGGGTAGCACAGATACGCAGTATTTT.

The CDR3 loop is CATRASGSLGNEQFF. The CDR3 nucleotides are TGTGCCACCCGGGCTAGCGGGAGTCTAGGAAATGAGCAGTTCTTC. This chain uses TRBV6-5 with TRBJ2-1; 10 positions agree with TRBD2. Germline lookup yields CDR1 MNHEY and CDR2 SVGAGI. The CDR3 is 15 amino acids. V trimming: 10 bases; J trimming: 7 bases; junction bases outside the gene matches: 13.

V and J are TRBV3-1 (or the pseudogene TRBV3-2) and TRBJ2-5, with 7 bases fitting TRBD1. With 4 bases clipped from V and 1 base from J, the junction kept 9 bases outside the gene matches. Germline CDR1 and CDR2: LGHDT and YNNKEL (reference sequence). The CDR3 has 16 amino acids. The CDR3 is CASSLEQGPLQETQYF. The CDR3 nucleotides are TGTGCCAGCAGCCTCGAACAGGGGCCCCTCCAAGAGACCCAGTACTTC.

This chain uses TRBV9 with TRBJ2-2, with 8 bases identical to TRBD2. This CDR3 has 17 amino acids. Germline V gene sequence: CDR1 SGDLS, CDR2 YYNGEE. V shed 1 base and J 7 bases; nucleotides not matched to a gene: 12. CDR3 loop: CASSVPGASGFGGELFF. The DNA of the CDR3 is TGTGCCAGCAGCGTACCCGGTGCTAGCGGGTTCGGCGGGGAGCTGTTTTTT. Together with reference TRBV9 and TRBJ2-2, the CDR3 gives the full variable domain: DSGVTQTPKHLITATGQRVTLRCSPRSGDLSVYWYQQSLDQGLQFLIQYYNGEERAKGNILERFSAQQFPDLHSELNLSSLELGDSALYFCASSVPGASGFGGELFFGEGSRLTVL.

This clone was counted between two and nine times. The chain couples TRBV5-5 to TRBJ2-1, with TRBD2 as a possible D gene (6 bases). CDR3 length: 15 amino acids. CDR1 is SGHKS, CDR2 YYEKEE, per germline (reference sequence). V was trimmed by 6 bases and J by 3 bases, leaving 16 bases between them. CDR3 DNA sequence: TGTGCCAGCACCCGGGGGAACGCTAACTACAATGAGCAGTTCTTC. This gives the protein CASTRGNANYNEQFF.

The chain uses TRBV3-1 (or the pseudogene TRBV3-2) and TRBJ2-2; the match to TRBD1 covers 8 bases. The V gene's germline CDR1 is LGHDT and CDR2 YNNKEL (reference sequence). Unmatched junction bases numbered 19, after V lost 0 bases and J lost 1 base. The CDR3 has 22 residues. CDR3 region: CASSQDNGTGVINSQNTGELFF. In DNA, the CDR3 is TGTGCCAGCAGCCAAGATAACGGGACAGGTGTAATTAACTCTCAGAACACCGGGGAGCTGTTTTTT.

The chain carries TRBV11-2 and TRBJ1-1; D remains ambiguous. Germline CDR1 SGHAT, CDR2 FQNNGV. The CDR3 runs 12 residues. V lost 5 bases and J 4 bases, leaving 8 bases between the germline ends. CDR3 residues: CASSSRFTEAFF. As DNA, the CDR3 is TGTGCCAGCAGCAGCCGTTTCACTGAAGCTTTCTTT.

The chain recombines TRBV21-1 with TRBJ1-2; the table's D call of TRBD1 was not tested on the DNA. TRBV21-1 is flagged as a pseudogene. The CDR3 consists of 16 residues. In DNA, the CDR3 is TGTGCCAGCATTATCGGCGTCCTTATGGGCTCCTATGGCTACACCTTC. Translated: CASIIGVLMGSYGYTF.

J is TRBJ1-5 and V is TRBV6-2 or TRBV6-3; unclear D gene. The germline V gene encodes CDR1 MNHEY and CDR2 SVGEGT. The ends were cut back, 2 bases at V and 7 bases at J, with 9 bases in the middle. This CDR3 has 13 residues. The CDR3: CASSYGGVQPQHF. CDR3 coding DNA: TGTGCCAGCAGTTACGGCGGGGTCCAGCCCCAGCATTTT.

The rearrangement joins TRBV9 to TRBJ1-6; 8 bases match TRBD1. J gave up 7 bases and V 4 bases, and 7 bases lay outside the gene matches. The CDR3 loop spans 15 amino acids. CDR1 is SGDLS and CDR2 is YYNGEE in the germline V gene. In nucleotides, the CDR3 is TGTGCCAGCAGCCCCGGACAGGGTAAGAATTCACCCCTCCACTTT. Translated, it gives CASSPGQGKNSPLHF.

The chain recombines TRBV6-5 with TRBJ2-7; D is ambiguous. The germline V gene has CDR1 MNHEY and CDR2 SVGAGI. V lost 6 bases and J lost 2, with 11 bases in between. CDR3 size: 13 residues. CDR3 nucleotide sequence: TGTGCCAGCAGCGGGTTGGGTCCCTACGAGCAGTACTTC. Amino acids: CASSGLGPYEQYF.

The V call is TRBV9, the J call TRBJ1-1, with 11 bases matching TRBD1. V was clipped by 3 bases and J by 3 bases; unmatched bases: 10. Germline CDR1 SGDLS, CDR2 YYNGEE. The CDR3 is made up of 17 amino acids. DNA of the CDR3: TGTGCCAGCAGCGCAGGACAGGGGGCGATCGTAGACACTGAAGCTTTCTTT. Its translation: CASSAGQGAIVDTEAFF.

The rearrangement uses TRBV6-4 and TRBJ2-1; 9 bases are a match to TRBD2. Trimming took 3 bases from V and 2 from J; bases not matched to a gene: 5. The CDR3 has 16 amino acids. In germline, CDR1 is MRHNA, CDR2 SNTAGT. The CDR3 is CASSESSGRPYNEQFF. In nucleotides, the CDR3 is TGTGCCAGCAGTGAGAGTAGCGGGAGACCCTACAATGAGCAGTTCTTC.

The rearrangement uses TRBV6-5 and TRBJ1-6, with 7 bases that match TRBD1. Unmatched junction bases numbered 5, after V lost 2 bases and J lost 7 bases. This CDR3 has 15 residues. Per the germline V gene, CDR1 is MNHEY and CDR2 is SVGAGI. CDR3: CASSYTRDSNSPLHF. The CDR3 coding sequence is TGTGCCAGCAGTTACACCCGGGACAGCAATTCACCCCTCCACTTT.

This chain connects TRBV7-9 to TRBJ2-7; 8 bases match TRBD1. This CDR3 has 14 amino acids. J lost 2 bases, V lost 5 bases, and 5 bases had no gene match. Germline loops: CDR1 SEHNR, CDR2 FQNEAQ (reference sequence). In DNA form, the CDR3 reads TGTGCCAGCAGCGGTGACAGGGGCCCCTACGAGCAGTACTTC. It translates to CASSGDRGPYEQYF.

The chain combines TRBV6-2 or TRBV6-3 with TRBJ2-7; the match to TRBD2 covers 7 bases. CDR1 is MNHEY and CDR2 is SVGEGT in the germline V gene. The CDR3 loop spans 15 amino acids. Trimming removed 2 bases from V and 3 bases from J; junction bases left unmatched: 7. This chain's CDR3 is CASSYSLADDYEQYF. The CDR3, as DNA: TGTGCCAGCAGTTACAGTCTAGCGGATGACTACGAGCAGTACTTC.

The chain recombines TRBV9 with TRBJ2-2; 7 positions agree with TRBD1. Germline V gene sequence: CDR1 SGDLS, CDR2 YYNGEE. There are 16 residues in the CDR3. Trimming cost V 6 bases and J 0 bases; bases outside gene matches: 8. CDR3: CASTETGTANTGELFF. DNA of the CDR3: TGTGCCAGCACCGAAACCGGGACAGCGAACACCGGGGAGCTGTTTTTT.

V gene TRBV13 combines with J gene TRBJ2-1; the D is unclear. Germline CDR1 is PRHDT and CDR2 is FYEKMQ (reference sequence). The ends were cut back, 3 bases at V and 6 bases at J, with 6 bases in the middle. This CDR3 has 12 residues. This chain's CDR3 is CASSFLANEQFF. CDR3 bases: TGTGCCAGCAGCTTTTTGGCCAATGAGCAGTTCTTC.

The V gene is TRBV4-1, the J gene TRBJ1-5, with no clear D. The V gene lost 4 bases and the J gene lost 8 bases, with 15 bases spanning the gap. The CDR3 spans 14 residues. Germline CDR1 is MGHRA and CDR2 is YSYEKL. CDR3 DNA sequence: TGCGCCAGCAGCCCAAGTCCAGGTATTGAGCCCCAGCATTTT. This sequence encodes CASSPSPGIEPQHF.

The rearrangement uses TRBV5-8 and TRBJ2-2; D ambiguous. V lost 0 bases to trimming and J lost 4 bases, with 16 bases between them. Germline CDR1 is SGHTS and CDR2 is YDEGEE. The CDR3 has 17 amino acids. Here the CDR3 DNA reads TGTGCCAGCAGCTTGGATTTGAACAGAGAGCCCACCGGGGAGCTGTTTTTT. Encoded protein: CASSLDLNREPTGELFF.

This chain uses TRBV5-1 with TRBJ2-2, with no clear D. CDR1 SGHRS and CDR2 YFSETQ come from the germline V gene. The V gene lost 4 bases and the J gene lost 0 bases, with 10 bases spanning the gap. CDR3 length: 15 residues. The CDR3 nucleotides are TGCGCCAGCAGCGCTACAGTGACGAACACCGGGGAGCTGTTTTTT. Residues: CASSATVTNTGELFF.

This chain links TRBV12-3 or TRBV12-4 with TRBJ2-7, with no clear D. The CDR3 has 12 amino acids. V was shortened by 7 bases and J by 10 bases, with 17 bases between the two germline ends. The CDR3 DNA sequence: TGTGCCAGCACCGTACCCAGTGGCCCACAGTACTTC. Translating gives CASTVPSGPQYF.

The rearrangement uses TRBV9 and TRBJ1-1; no firm D call. The CDR3 spans 14 residues. Per germline, CDR1 SGDLS and CDR2 YYNGEE. The V gene lost 0 bases and the J gene lost 3 bases, with 9 bases spanning the gap. In DNA form, the CDR3 reads TGTGCCAGCAGCGTAGGCACCGGGGACACTGAAGCTTTCTTT. Encoded protein: CASSVGTGDTEAFF. Looking up the rest from reference TRBV9 and TRBJ1-1 gives the full variable domain: DSGVTQTPKHLITATGQRVTLRCSPRSGDLSVYWYQQSLDQGLQFLIQYYNGEERAKGNILERFSAQQFPDLHSELNLSSLELGDSALYFCASSVGTGDTEAFFGQGTRLTVV.

The chain carries TRBV10-3 and TRBJ1-4; no definite D call. V was shortened by 10 bases and J by 0 bases, with 9 bases between the two germline ends. The CDR3 is 13 amino acids. The germline CDR1 and CDR2 sequences are ENHRY and SYGVKD. The DNA of the CDR3 is TGTGCCACTGGAGTTCCAACTAATGAAAAACTGTTTTTT. It codes for CATGVPTNEKLFF.

The genes are TRBV3-1 (or the pseudogene TRBV3-2) and TRBJ2-7; 14 bases line up with TRBD2. V lost 3 bases, J lost 3 bases, and 1 base stayed unmatched. CDR1 LGHDT and CDR2 YNNKEL come from the germline V gene (reference sequence). This CDR3 is 15 amino acids long. The CDR3: CASSQGTSGGYEQYF. The CDR3 DNA sequence: TGTGCCAGCAGCCAGGGGACTAGCGGGGGCTACGAGCAGTACTTC.

This chain joins TRBV7-3 and TRBJ2-1; 10 nucleotides agree with TRBD1. The ends lost 6 bases at V and 9 bases at J; junction bases unmatched: 8. Germline loops: CDR1 SGHTA, CDR2 FQGTGA. The CDR3 runs 14 residues. The CDR3 region has the DNA TGTGCCAGCAGATCCGGGACAGGGGTAGGTGAGCAGTTCTTC. It encodes CASRSGTGVGEQFF.

This chain connects TRBV28 to TRBJ2-5; 9 bases line up with TRBD2. This CDR3 has 16 residues. Germline V lookup: CDR1 MDHEN, CDR2 SYDVKM. V shed 3 bases and J 3 bases; nucleotides not matched to a gene: 8. CDR3 protein: CASSFVRGRDKETQYF. CDR3 sequence (DNA): TGTGCCAGCAGTTTTGTGCGCGGGAGGGACAAAGAGACCCAGTACTTC.